Detailed here is one T cell receptor (beta chain). Generated by immunoSEQ multiplex PCR, the TCRdb table keeps only in-frame clones and is missing some. The sample lists about 83,000 clones, approximately 86% occurring once. This record comes from a study of blood T cell repertoires in COVID-19. V lost 3 bases to trimming and J lost 2 bases, with 10 bases between them. This CDR3 is 15 amino acids long. CDR1 is KGHDR and CDR2 is SFDVKD in the germline V gene. The TCR was taken from an older man with active or convalescent COVID-19. The chain couples TRBV24-1 to TRBJ1-5, with D tentatively TRBD1 (5 bases). Sequenced input: peripheral blood. The CDR3 spells CATSDPREGNQPQHF. The CDR3 DNA follows: TGTGCCACCAGTGATCCCAGGGAAGGCAATCAGCCCCAGCATTTT.